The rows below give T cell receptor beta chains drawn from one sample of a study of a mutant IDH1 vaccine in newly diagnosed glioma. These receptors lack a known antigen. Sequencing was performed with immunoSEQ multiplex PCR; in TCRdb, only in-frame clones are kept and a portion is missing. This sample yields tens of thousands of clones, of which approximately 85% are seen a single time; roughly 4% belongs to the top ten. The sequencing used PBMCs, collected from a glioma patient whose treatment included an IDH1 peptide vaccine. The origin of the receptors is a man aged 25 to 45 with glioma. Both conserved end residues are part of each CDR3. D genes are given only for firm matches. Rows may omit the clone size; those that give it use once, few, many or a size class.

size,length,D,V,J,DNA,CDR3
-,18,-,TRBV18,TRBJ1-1,TGTGCCAGCTCACCTCGGGTCCCACTTTCTGGAAAGAACACTGAAGCTTTCTTT,CASSPRVPLSGKNTEAFF
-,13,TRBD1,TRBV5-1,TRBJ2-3,TGCGCCAGCAGATCGCCGGGACAGGCCCTTTGGTATTTT,CASRSPGQALWYF
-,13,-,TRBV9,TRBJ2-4,TGTGCCAGCAGCGTAGGGAAGATTGACATTCAGTACTTC,CASSVGKIDIQYF
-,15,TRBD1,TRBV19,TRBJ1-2,TGTGCCAGTAGTGCACCAGGGGGCATCGGCTATGGCTACACCTTC,CASSAPGGIGYGYTF
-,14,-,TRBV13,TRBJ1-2,TGTGCCAGCAGCTTAGGAGGCTTGGGGAATGGCTACACCTTC,CASSLGGLGNGYTF
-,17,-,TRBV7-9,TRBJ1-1,TGTGCCAGCAGCTCTCACAGGGCCGGGTCAGCGAACACTGAAGCTTTCTTT,CASSSHRAGSANTEAFF
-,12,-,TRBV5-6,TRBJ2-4,TGTGCCAGCAGCTTGGACAAAAACATTCAGTACTTC,CASSLDKNIQYF
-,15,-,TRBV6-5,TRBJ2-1,TGTGCCAGCAGCGACGACAGGAGCTCCTACAATGAGCAGTTCTTC,CASSDDRSSYNEQFF
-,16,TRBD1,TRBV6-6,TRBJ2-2,TGTGCCAGCAGTCAAAACAGGGGGCACGACACCGGGGAGCTGTTTTTT,CASSQNRGHDTGELFF
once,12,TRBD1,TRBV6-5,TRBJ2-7,TGTGCCAGCAGTGGCCGGGACAGCGAGCAGTACTTC,CASSGRDSEQYF
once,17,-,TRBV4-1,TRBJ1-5,TGCGCCAGCAGCCAGGACACACACATAATTCGAAATCAGCCCCAGCATTTT,CASSQDTHIIRNQPQHF
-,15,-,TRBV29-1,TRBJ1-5,TGCAGCGCAACGGTGGGGAATAGCCAAATTGGGCCCCAGCATTTT,CSATVGNSQIGPQHF
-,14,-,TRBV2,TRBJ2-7,TGTGCCAGCGTGGAGTCGGCAGGGGTCGACGAGCAGTACTTC,CASVESAGVDEQYF
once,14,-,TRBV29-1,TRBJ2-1,TGCAGCGCCCTGACAGCGGCATACTACAATGAGCAGTTCTTC,CSALTAAYYNEQFF
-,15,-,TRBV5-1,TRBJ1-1,TGCGCCAGCAGCTTGGATGGGACGGACGCTTTAGAAGCTTTCTTT,CASSLDGTDALEAFF
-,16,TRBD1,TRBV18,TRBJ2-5,TGTGCCAGCTCATTCCGTCGACAGGGGGCTGGGGAGACCCAGTACTTC,CASSFRRQGAGETQYF
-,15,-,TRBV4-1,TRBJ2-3,TGCGCCAGCAGCCAAGATTGGGGCATTACAGATACGCAGTATTTT,CASSQDWGITDTQYF
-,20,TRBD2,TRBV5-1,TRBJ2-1,TGCGCCAGCAGCCCCCCCGGGACTAGCGGGGGCCTAGCAGCATACAATGAGCAGTTCTTC,CASSPPGTSGGLAAYNEQFF
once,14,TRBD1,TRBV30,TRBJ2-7,TGTGCCTGGAGTGGGACAGGTCCTGTTGACGAGCAGTACTTC,CAWSGTGPVDEQYF
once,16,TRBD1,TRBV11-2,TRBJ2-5,TGTGCCAGCAGACCCCCGGGACAGGAAAGACAAGAGACCCAGTACTTC,CASRPPGQERQETQYF
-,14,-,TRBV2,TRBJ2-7,TGTGTCAGCAGTCGTATAGATGAGAAAGAGGAGCAGTACTTC,CVSSRIDEKEEQYF
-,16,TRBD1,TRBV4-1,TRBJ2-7,TGCGCCAGCAGCCAAGAACACCGACAGGGGGCATACGAGCAGTACTTC,CASSQEHRQGAYEQYF
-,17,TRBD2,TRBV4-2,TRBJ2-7,TGTGCCAGCAGCCAAGATTTAAGCGGGGGGCCCGCCTACGAGCAGTACTTC,CASSQDLSGGPAYEQYF
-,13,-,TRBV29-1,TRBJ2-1,TGCAGCGTTTGGCCTAGCTCCTACAATGAGCAGTTCTTC,CSVWPSSYNEQFF
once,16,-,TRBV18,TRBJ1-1,TGTGCCAGCTCACCCACCCCTGTGGGCAGGGGAACTGAAGCTTTCTTT,CASSPTPVGRGTEAFF
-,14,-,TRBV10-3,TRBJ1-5,TGTGCCAGCCGGACGGAGAATAGCAATCAGCCCCAGCATTTT,CASRTENSNQPQHF
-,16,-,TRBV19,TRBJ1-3,TGTGCCAGTAGGCCTCTGGACATAGTCTCTGGAAACACCATATATTTT,CASRPLDIVSGNTIYF
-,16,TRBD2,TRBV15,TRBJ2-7,TGTGCCACCAGCCCTTCCGGGTGGGGGACTACCTACGAGCAGTACTTC,CATSPSGWGTTYEQYF
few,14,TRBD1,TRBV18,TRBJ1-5,TGTGCCAGCTCACAGGGGGCGGGGAATCAGCCCCAGCATTTT,CASSQGAGNQPQHF
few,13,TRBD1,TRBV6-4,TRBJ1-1,TGTGCCAGTAGATTACAGGGGTTCACTGAAGCTTTCTTT,CASRLQGFTEAFF
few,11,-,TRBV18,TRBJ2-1,TGTGCCAGCTCACCAGGAGGAGAGCAGTTCTTC,CASSPGGEQFF
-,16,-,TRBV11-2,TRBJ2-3,TGTGCCAGCAGCTTAAGACAGGAGCCAAGCACAGATACGCAGTATTTT,CASSLRQEPSTDTQYF
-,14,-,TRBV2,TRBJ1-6,TGTGCCAGCAGGGCCCGGGTAAATAATTCACCCCTCCACTTT,CASRARVNNSPLHF
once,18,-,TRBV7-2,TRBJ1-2,TGTGCCAGCAGCTTAGCGCTTTCGGTAGGAGGGTGGTACTATGGCTACACCTTC,CASSLALSVGGWYYGYTF
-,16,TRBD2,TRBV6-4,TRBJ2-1,TGTGCCAGCAGTCCGCAAACTAGCGGGAAATACAATGAGCAGTTCTTC,CASSPQTSGKYNEQFF
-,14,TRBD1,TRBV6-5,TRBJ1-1,TGCGCCAGCAGTTACTCTACAGGGGTCACTGAAGCTTTCTTT,CASSYSTGVTEAFF
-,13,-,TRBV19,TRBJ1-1,TGTGCCAGTAGAATGGGATTGAACACTGAAGCTTTCTTT,CASRMGLNTEAFF
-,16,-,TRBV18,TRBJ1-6,TGTGCCAGCTCACCTGTTATGGTCTTTTATAATTCACCCCTCCACTTT,CASSPVMVFYNSPLHF
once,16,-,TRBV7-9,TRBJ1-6,TGTGCCAGCAGCTTGAGACGGACGGATTATAATTCACCCCTCCACTTT,CASSLRRTDYNSPLHF
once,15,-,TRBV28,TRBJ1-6,TGTGCCAGCAGTTTAGCGGGACGAAAGAATTCACCCCTCCACTTT,CASSLAGRKNSPLHF
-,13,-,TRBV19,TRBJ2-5,TGTGCCAGTAGTAACAGGGCTGGAGAGACCCAGTACTTC,CASSNRAGETQYF
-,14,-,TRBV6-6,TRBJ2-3,TGTGCCAGCAGTTACGTGGATAGCACAGATACGCAGTATTTT,CASSYVDSTDTQYF
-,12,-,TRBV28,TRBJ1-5,TGTGCCAGCAGTTTGATCCGGGAATCAGTGCATTTT,CASSLIRESVHF
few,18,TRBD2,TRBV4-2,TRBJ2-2,TGTGCCAGCAGCCAAGATGGGGCGGGGGGACCTAACACCGGGGAGCTGTTTTTT,CASSQDGAGGPNTGELFF
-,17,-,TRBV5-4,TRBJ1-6,TGTGCCAGCAGCTTGGGTACAGCCAGCTCCTATAATTCACCCCTCCACTTT,CASSLGTASSYNSPLHF
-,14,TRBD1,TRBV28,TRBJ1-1,TGTGCCAGCAGTAAGACAGGGGGCGTCACTGAAGCTTTCTTT,CASSKTGGVTEAFF
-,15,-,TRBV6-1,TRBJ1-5,TGTGCCAGCAGTGAAGCGGGGGCAGCCAATCAGCCCCAGCATTTT,CASSEAGAANQPQHF
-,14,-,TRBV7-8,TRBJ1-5,TGTGCCAGCAGCCCGACAGAGGGGAATCAGCCCCAGCATTTT,CASSPTEGNQPQHF
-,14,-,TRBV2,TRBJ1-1,TGTGCCAGCAGTTCGTACGGTATGAACACTGAAGCTTTCTTT,CASSSYGMNTEAFF
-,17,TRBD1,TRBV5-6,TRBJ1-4,TGTGCCAGCAGCTTCCCCTGGTCAGGGGGCGGGAATGAAAAACTGTTTTTT,CASSFPWSGGGNEKLFF
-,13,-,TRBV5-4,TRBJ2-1,TGTGCCAGCAGCCAACACATAGGGGATGAGCAGTTCTTC,CASSQHIGDEQFF
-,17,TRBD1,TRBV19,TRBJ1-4,TGTGCCAGTAGTGCACGGGACAGGGTATCAACTAATGAAAAACTGTTTTTT,CASSARDRVSTNEKLFF
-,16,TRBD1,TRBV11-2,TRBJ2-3,TGTGCCAGCAGCTACCGACAGGGGAGGAGCACAGATACGCAGTATTTT,CASSYRQGRSTDTQYF
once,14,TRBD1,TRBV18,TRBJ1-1,TGTGCCAGCTCACTGGGACAGACTGGTACTGAAGCTTTCTTT,CASSLGQTGTEAFF
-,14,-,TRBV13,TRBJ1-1,TGTGCCAGCAGCTCTCGAGGGGTGAACACTGAAGCTTTCTTT,CASSSRGVNTEAFF
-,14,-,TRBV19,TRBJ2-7,TGTGCCAGTAGTATTTGGGCCGGTTCGGGCGAGCAGTACTTC,CASSIWAGSGEQYF
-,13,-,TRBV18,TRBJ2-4,TGTGCCAGCTCACCCCCTGCCAAAAACATTCAGTACTTC,CASSPPAKNIQYF
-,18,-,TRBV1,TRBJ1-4,TGCACCAGCACCCCCTCGGGCGGAGCACATGCAACTAATGAAAAACTGTTTTTT,CTSTPSGGAHATNEKLFF
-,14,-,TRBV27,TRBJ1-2,TGTGCCAGCAGTTTAAACCCCTTAATTTATGGCTACACCTTC,CASSLNPLIYGYTF
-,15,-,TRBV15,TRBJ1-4,TGTGCCACCAGCAGAGCAGGACAGTCCAATGAAAAACTGTTTTTT,CATSRAGQSNEKLFF